Below, 20 T cell receptor beta chains from the same sample are listed, as sequenced in a study of T cell repertoires in cytomegalovirus infection. TCRdb re-called the reads with MiXCR, one entry per CDR3 protein. The repertoire holds 700,000 to 850,000 distinct CDR3 sequences, over 25% seen once, with roughly 12% in the top ten. Their specific antigens are unknown. The sequencing used cultured CD8+ T cells from PBMCs, collected from culture after CMV antigen stimulation. The receptor set was obtained from a human donor in good health (CMV status not recorded). Some clones in this sample may be carry-over from other donors' samples.

The chain combines TRBV7-9 with TRBJ1-1, with 10 bases matching TRBD1. CDR1 is SEHNR, CDR2 FQNEAQ, per germline (reference sequence). CDR3 length equals 16 residues. V lost 5 bases and J lost 3; bases outside the gene matches: 9. CDR3 bases: TGTGCCAGCAGCCCCGGGACAGGGGCCCAACACACTGAAGCTTTCTTT. This encodes CASSPGTGAQHTEAFF. The full variable domain, its missing parts supplied by reference TRBV7-9 and TRBJ1-1, is DTGVSQNPRHKITKRGQNVTFRCDPISEHNRLYWYRQTLGQGPEFLTYFQNEAQLEKSRLLSDRFSAERPKGSFSTLEIQRTEQGDSAMYLCASSPGTGAQHTEAFFGQGTRLTVV.

This clonotype occurred a few times. The V and J genes are TRBV12-3 or TRBV12-4 and TRBJ2-5; the D is unclear. The CDR3 loop spans 12 amino acids. V lost 4 bases and J 5 bases, leaving 8 bases between the germline ends. Written as DNA, the CDR3 is TGTGCCAGCAGTTCCTCGTGGGAGACCCAGTACTTC. This codes for CASSSSWETQYF.

This clonotype came up many times. This CDR3 reads CASSFTGFGELFF. The DNA of the CDR3 is TGTGCCAGCAGCTTTACAGGGTTCGGGGAGCTGTTTTTT. This chain joins TRBV7-6 and TRBJ2-2, with a weak D call TRBD1 (6 bases). Germline CDR1 SGHVS, CDR2 FNYEAQ. The CDR3 covers 13 residues. Between the trimmed V and J ends, which lost 3 bases and 7 bases, there was a span of 9 bases.

This clonotype has just a few counts. The chain carries TRBV27 and TRBJ2-1; TRBD2 matches at 8 bases. V shed 5 bases, J shed 3 bases, and the junction held 3 bases outside the gene matches. This CDR3 comprises 14 residues. Germline assignment: CDR1 MNHEY and CDR2 SMNVEV (reference sequence). CDR3 in amino acids: CASSRGGDYNEQFF. The DNA for the CDR3 is TGTGCCAGCAGTCGGGGGGGGGACTACAATGAGCAGTTCTTC.

This clonotype has a handful of counts. This chain links TRBV27 with TRBJ2-3; D unclear. Germline CDR1 is MNHEY and CDR2 is SMNVEV (reference sequence). The CDR3 is made up of 15 amino acids. Trimming pared 3 bases from V and 4 bases from J, leaving 14 bases between. This CDR3 is CASSFNSGLPDTQYF. In DNA form, the CDR3 reads TGTGCCAGCAGTTTTAATTCCGGCTTACCAGATACGCAGTATTTT.

This clonotype has a single count. This chain links TRBV18 with TRBJ1-5, with 9 bases aligning to TRBD1. With 5 bases clipped from V and 6 bases from J, the junction kept 5 bases outside the gene matches. The CDR3 extends over 14 amino acids. From germline, CDR1 is KGHSH and CDR2 LQKENI. CDR3 DNA: TGTGCCAGCTCAGGGACAGGGCGATTTCAGCCCCAGCATTTT. It is translated as CASSGTGRFQPQHF.

The J gene is TRBJ2-1, the V gene TRBV29-1; no clear D gene. The CDR3 covers 13 residues. Germline lookup yields CDR1 SQVTM and CDR2 ANQGSEA. V was trimmed by 6 bases and J by 2 bases, leaving 11 bases between them. The CDR3 sequence: CSVYKNPYNEQFF. CDR3 bases: TGCAGCGTATACAAAAATCCCTACAATGAGCAGTTCTTC.

This clonotype appeared a few times. The rearrangement joins TRBV7-8 to TRBJ2-5, with 8 bases matching TRBD1. The CDR3 totals 15 residues. Germline CDR1 is SGHVS and CDR2 is FQNEAQ. V was pared by 1 base and J by 5 bases, with 6 bases of the junction left unmatched. The CDR3 loop reads CASSLGTGPRETQYF. The DNA for the CDR3 is TGTGCCAGCAGCTTAGGGACAGGGCCGAGGGAGACCCAGTACTTC.

This chain uses TRBV5-1 with TRBJ2-1, with D possibly being TRBD2 (5 bases). The V gene's germline CDR1 is SGHRS and CDR2 YFSETQ. The CDR3 is 11 amino acids. V shed 6 bases and J shed 8 bases, with 9 bases lying between them. The CDR3 DNA sequence: TGCGCCAGCACGAGCGGCTATGAGCAGTTCTTC. Its translation: CASTSGYEQFF.

The rearrangement uses TRBV7-2 and TRBJ1-2; 7 bases align to TRBD1. Germline-derived CDR1 and CDR2 are SGHTA and FQGNSA. Trimming took 5 bases from V and 5 from J; bases not matched to a gene: 11. The CDR3 has 15 amino acids. In nucleotides, the CDR3 is TGTGCCAGCAGCCTCCTCGGGACAGACAAATATGGCTACACCTTC. The encoded protein is CASSLLGTDKYGYTF.

The chain employs TRBV7-6 and TRBJ1-5, with D unresolved. The CDR3 is 14 amino acids. The V and J ends lost 3 bases and 2 bases respectively, with 8 bases between them. Germline assignment: CDR1 SGHVS and CDR2 FNYEAQ. CDR3 DNA sequence: TGTGCCAGCAGCTTCGGGGAACGCAATCAGCCCCAGCATTTT. Translation: CASSFGERNQPQHF.

The chain couples TRBV9 to TRBJ2-1; no definite D call. The V end lost 2 bases, the J end lost 3 bases, and 6 bases lay between the germline ends. The CDR3 runs 13 residues. Germline lookup yields CDR1 SGDLS and CDR2 YYNGEE. The DNA for the CDR3 is TGTGCCAGCAGCGTTGCCTACTACAATGAGCAGTTCTTC. It codes for CASSVAYYNEQFF.

The chain is built from TRBV5-1 and TRBJ1-2, with TRBD1 matching 8 bases. The V segment lost 4 bases and the J segment 1 base; nucleotides outside the gene matches: 6. This CDR3 region has 15 residues. Germline V gene data show CDR1 as SGHRS and CDR2 as YFSETQ. The CDR3, as DNA: TGCGCCAGCAGCGCTGGGACAGGAATTAACTATGGCTACACCTTC. It is translated as CASSAGTGINYGYTF. The full variable domain, its missing parts supplied by reference TRBV5-1 and TRBJ1-2, is KAGVTQTPRYLIKTRGQQVTLSCSPISGHRSVSWYQQTPGQGLQFLFEYFSETQRNKGNFPGRFSGRQFSNSRSEMNVSTLELGDSALYLCASSAGTGINYGYTFGSGTRLTVV.

The chain employs TRBV6-6 and TRBJ2-7; tentatively, D is TRBD1 or TRBD2 (7 bases each). The CDR3 contains 14 residues. The V end lost 0 bases, the J end lost 6 bases, and 12 bases lay between the germline ends. From germline, CDR1 is MNHNY and CDR2 SVGAGI (reference sequence). For the CDR3, the DNA is TGTGCCAGCAGTTACTCGGGCAGGGGGGGCGAGCAGTACGTC. Translating gives CASSYSGRGGEQYV.

This clonotype has a handful of counts. The V call is TRBV27, the J call TRBJ1-1, with 7 bases matching TRBD1. Germline V gene sequence: CDR1 MNHEY, CDR2 SMNVEV (reference sequence). The length of the CDR3 is 14 residues. J lost 2 bases, V lost 7 bases, and 7 bases had no gene match. The CDR3 DNA is TGTGCCAGCACCCCGGACAGGTACAACACTGAAGCTTTCTTT. Its protein product is CASTPDRYNTEAFF.

This clonotype has a count of ten or more. The rearrangement uses TRBV7-6 and TRBJ2-7, with TRBD1 as a possible D gene (6 bases). Germline values: CDR1 SGHVS, CDR2 FNYEAQ. The CDR3 has 13 amino acids. V lost 5 bases to trimming and J lost 3 bases, with 11 bases between them. The CDR3 region is CASSPGVGYEQYV. The CDR3 DNA follows: TGTGCCAGCAGCCCAGGGGTGGGCTACGAGCAGTACGTC.

The chain links TRBV9 to TRBJ2-1; D unclear. The CDR3 is made up of 12 amino acids. V was trimmed by 5 bases and J by 6 bases, leaving 9 bases between them. The germline gives CDR1 SGDLS, CDR2 YYNGEE. CDR3 DNA: TGTGCCAGCAGAGGCGACGGCAATGAGCAGTTCTTC. Its protein product is CASRGDGNEQFF.

V and J are TRBV6-6 and TRBJ2-3, with a tentative D call TRBD2 (5 bases). The germline gives CDR1 MNHNY, CDR2 SVGAGI (reference sequence). V lost 9 bases to trimming and J lost 2 bases, with 12 bases between them. The CDR3 extends over 13 amino acids. The CDR3 region is CASSGKSTDTQYF. CDR3 nucleotide sequence: TGTGCCAGTTCGGGGAAATCCACAGATACGCAGTATTTT.

In this sample, this clonotype turned up a few times. V and J are TRBV27 and TRBJ1-5; D gene unclear. The CDR3 sequence is 13 residues long. With 4 bases removed from V and 3 bases from J, the gap between germline ends came to 7 bases. The V gene's germline CDR1 is MNHEY and CDR2 SMNVEV (reference sequence). CDR3: CASSSNLNQPQHF. DNA of the CDR3: TGTGCCAGCAGTTCGAACCTCAATCAGCCCCAGCATTTT.

The gene calls are TRBV6-1 and TRBJ2-5; TRBD1 aligns across 7 bases. CDR1 is MNHNS and CDR2 is SASEGT in the germline V gene. The J segment lost 2 bases and the V segment lost 6 bases, leaving 9 bases of the junction unmatched. The CDR3 contains 15 residues. The CDR3 sequence is CASRDRAGWQETQYF. In DNA form, the CDR3 reads TGTGCCAGCAGAGACAGGGCAGGGTGGCAAGAGACCCAGTACTTC.